The 23 T cell receptor beta chains below all came from one sample that was sequenced in a study of monozygotic twins with inflammatory bowel disease. TCRdb re-called the 5' RACE reads; one entry per CDR3 protein, DNA not given. This specimen shows roughly 140,000 distinct CDR3 sequences; the ten leading clones hold approximately 2.5%. Sequenced: blood. Receptors were obtained from a human donor with ulcerative colitis or Crohn's disease, or a healthy co-twin of an affected twin (not recorded which).

This chain joins TRBV7-6 and TRBJ2-7; TCRdb's D call, TRBD2, is unchecked because there is no DNA. The CDR3 runs 17 residues. Germline CDR1 SGHVS, CDR2 FNYEAQ. Here the CDR3 reads CASSLVGSGLASHEQYF.

This chain connects TRBV29-1 to TRBJ2-3; the TCRdb D gene call, TRBD1, has no DNA to confirm it. CDR1 and CDR2 (germline): SQVTM, ANQGSEA. CDR3 size: 11 residues. The CDR3 sequence is CSVMGADTQYF.

V usage is TRBV20-1 and J usage is TRBJ2-2; TCRdb gives TRBD1 as the D gene, but with no DNA this cannot be confirmed. Per germline, CDR1 DFQATT and CDR2 SNEGSKA (reference sequence). This CDR3 comprises 17 residues. The CDR3 sequence: CSARDPLQGPDTGELFF.

The chain carries TRBV7-2 and TRBJ1-5; absent DNA, TCRdb's TRBD1 call cannot be checked. Germline CDR1 and CDR2: SGHTA and FQGNSA. The CDR3 has 16 residues. This CDR3 is CASSLAGTGGQQPQHF.

The chain joins TRBV12-3 or TRBV12-4 to TRBJ1-1; TCRdb picks TRBD1, but there is no DNA to check that call. CDR3 length: 16 residues. The CDR3 reads CASSFGGAVMNTEAFF.

The rearrangement links TRBV27 to TRBJ2-7; TCRdb's D gene call, TRBD1, goes unchecked for lack of DNA. The germline gives CDR1 MNHEY, CDR2 SMNVEV (reference sequence). The CDR3 totals 14 residues. The CDR3: CASSRAQGWYEQYF.

V and J are TRBV18 and TRBJ2-7; with no DNA, the TCRdb D assignment of TRBD1 cannot be verified. Per the germline V gene, CDR1 is KGHSH and CDR2 is LQKENI. The CDR3 has 13 residues. This CDR3 is CASSPGQGDFGYF.

The chain is built from TRBV12-3 or TRBV12-4 and TRBJ1-4; TCRdb reports TRBD1, a call that lacks DNA to check it against. CDR3 length equals 14 residues. CDR3 protein: CASSRQGFGEKLFF.

CDR3 residues: CASSSLAGGSYEQYF. This chain joins TRBV7-2 and TRBJ2-7; TCRdb indicates TRBD2, and absent DNA this call remains unverified. The CDR3 is 15 residues long. Per germline, CDR1 SGHTA and CDR2 FQGNSA.

V gene TRBV5-1 combines with J gene TRBJ2-1; TCRdb's D call of TRBD2 is untestable without DNA. Germline V CDR1 and CDR2: SGHRS, YFSETQ. CDR3 length equals 16 residues. CDR3 sequence: CASSLPASGGYNEQFF.

The chain has TRBV7-2 and TRBJ1-2. From germline, CDR1 is SGHTA and CDR2 FQGNSA. The CDR3 sequence is 15 residues long. The CDR3 protein is CASSLEGGGASGYTF.

The rearrangement joins TRBV5-1 to TRBJ2-1; TCRdb designates TRBD2, a call that cannot be tested without DNA. This CDR3 comprises 15 residues. Germline CDR1 SGHRS, CDR2 YFSETQ. The CDR3 sequence is CASSHRLAGDGEQFF.

This sequence joins TRBV18 and TRBJ2-2; TCRdb indicates TRBD1, and absent DNA this call remains unverified. The CDR3 runs to 16 residues. CDR1 is KGHSH, CDR2 LQKENI, per germline. The chain's CDR3 is CASSPSQGPNTGELFF.

The chain has TRBV29-1 and TRBJ2-7; TCRdb's assignment of TRBD1 cannot be checked, as there is no DNA. Germline CDR1 SQVTM, CDR2 ANQGSEA. CDR3 length: 14 residues. CDR3 loop: CSVLGQISSYEQYF.

The chain employs TRBV20-1 and TRBJ1-1; TCRdb's D call of TRBD1 is untestable without DNA. Looked up from germline, CDR1 is DFQATT and CDR2 is SNEGSKA (reference sequence). The CDR3 spans 15 residues. The CDR3 is CSAPDRGRRNTEAFF.

CDR3 protein: CSVESGGRQPQHF. The V gene is TRBV29-1, the J gene TRBJ1-5; as DNA is missing, the TRBD1 call by TCRdb cannot be tested. This CDR3 has 13 residues. Looked up from germline, CDR1 is SQVTM and CDR2 is ANQGSEA.

The rearrangement joins TRBV20-1 to TRBJ2-3; TCRdb returns TRBD1, unconfirmable since there is no DNA. CDR3 size: 16 residues. The germline gives CDR1 DFQATT, CDR2 SNEGSKA (reference sequence). The CDR3 is CSARDSWAGAAEAQYF.

This chain joins TRBV7-2 and TRBJ2-1; the D call from TCRdb, TRBD1, cannot be confirmed without DNA. Germline assignment: CDR1 SGHTA and CDR2 FQGNSA. The CDR3 spans 17 residues. This CDR3 reads CASSLGISGGVDNEQFF. Using reference TRBV7-2 and TRBJ2-1 for the parts outside the CDR3, the full variable domain is GAGVSQSPSNKVTEKGKDVELRCDPISGHTALYWYRQSLGQGLEFLIYFQGNSAPDKSGLPSDRFSAERTGGSVSTLTIQRTQQEDSAVYLCASSLGISGGVDNEQFFGPGTRLTVL.

The chain combines TRBV27 with TRBJ2-4; the D call from TCRdb, TRBD1, cannot be confirmed without DNA. The CDR3 spans 17 residues. Germline V lookup: CDR1 MNHEY, CDR2 SMNVEV (reference sequence). The CDR3 protein is CASSLGGQGGSKNIQYF.

The chain has TRBV10-2 and TRBJ2-3; TCRdb proposes TRBD2, but this gene call is untestable without DNA. CDR1 is WSHSY, CDR2 SAAADI, per germline. The CDR3 totals 13 residues. The CDR3 region is CATGLGGTDTQYF.

V usage is TRBV18 and J usage is TRBJ2-5. Germline V gene lookup returns CDR1 KGHSH and CDR2 LQKENI. The CDR3 runs 14 residues. The CDR3 reads CASSPPHLQETQYF.

The chain links TRBV2 to TRBJ2-3; lacking DNA, the TRBD1 call made by TCRdb goes unchecked. The CDR3 covers 15 residues. Germline assignment: CDR1 SNHLY and CDR2 FYNNEI. CDR3 in amino acids: CASRAPRGRSDTQYF.

The rearrangement joins TRBV5-1 to TRBJ2-2. Germline CDR1 is SGHRS and CDR2 is YFSETQ. CDR3 length: 15 amino acids. Here the CDR3 reads CASSLGPPNTGELFF.